This TCR beta chain derives from a study of human T cells and chemical hapten exposure. For the study at large: Readings were taken at 6 days from patch tests that had applied 0.01% DPC to the upper back. Alopecia areata, totalis or universalis affected patients, mainly female.

Documented time point: pre-sensitization, week 0. As for treatment: therapeutic diphenylcyclopropenone sensitization with weekly scalp DPC. Blood draws preceded each patch test application. General study results and limits: Unchanged with DPC sensitization were TCRs above 1 in 1000 frequency.

J gave up 1 base and V 2 bases, and 6 bases lay outside the gene matches. CDR3 length: 18 residues. Germline CDR1 and CDR2: SGHTS and YDEGEE. This clonotype was counted a few times. No antigen is known for it. MiXCR, applied by TCRdb to the RACE reads, yields one record per CDR3 protein. The sample consists of under 300,000 distinct CDR3 sequences, just under 8% of them appearing once. Sequencing was performed on whole blood, taken in connection with sensitization to the hapten diphenylcyclopropenone (DPC). This TCR was recovered from a man aged 18 to 35 with alopecia areata. Some clones in this sample may be carry-over from other donors' samples. The genes are TRBV5-8 and TRBJ2-3, with 14 bases matching TRBD2. The CDR3 DNA reads TGTGCCAGCAGCTTCCGACTAGCGGGGGGGCCTGGCACAGATACGCAGTATTTT. Residues: CASSFRLAGGPGTDTQYF.